This T cell receptor (beta chain) was identified in a study of CD8 T cells in ankylosing spondylitis. Scientists made TCR beta libraries using quantitative 5'-RACE with molecular barcodes. TCRdb passed the 5' RACE reads through MiXCR, listing each CDR3 protein once. The data show 210,000 or so distinct CDR3 sequences, about a quarter seen once. General study findings and limits: A motif of 7 to 9 highly homologous TCR beta variants was seen as apparently characteristic of ankylosing spondylitis blood. Past studies reported some motif variants in reactive arthritis synovial fluid and blood. There was reportedly significant enrichment of clones that were disease-linked in matched ankylosing spondylitis synovial fluid.

The length of the CDR3 is 15 residues. V trimming: 1 base; J trimming: 5 bases; junction bases outside the gene matches: 8. From germline, CDR1 is SGHRS and CDR2 YFSETQ. About this clonotype: Antigen unknown.

This sequence was found in a male donor with ankylosing spondylitis or in good health (not recorded which). The specimen sequenced was blood, either unsorted or a sorted T cell fraction (not recorded which). This chain connects TRBV5-1 to TRBJ2-7, with 8 bases that match TRBD2. As DNA, the CDR3 is TGCGCCAGCAGCTTGCCGGGGACTAGGGTCCACGAGCAGTACTTC. Its protein product is CASSLPGTRVHEQYF. Based on the CDR3 plus reference TRBV5-1 and TRBJ2-7, the full variable domain is KAGVTQTPRYLIKTRGQQVTLSCSPISGHRSVSWYQQTPGQGLQFLFEYFSETQRNKGNFPGRFSGRQFSNSRSEMNVSTLELGDSALYLCASSLPGTRVHEQYFGPGTRLTVT.